Here is one T cell receptor (beta chain) with its context. Its specificity is unknown. This record comes from a study of shared clonotypes between healthy human individuals. Overall study context: Three plates each covered CD4 naive and memory; CD8 naive two, CD8 memory one. General observations from the study: Clonotype sharing across donors was expected to vary with sequencing depth.

The table came from immunoSEQ multiplex PCR; TCRdb's copy has only in-frame clones and leaves some out. The sample lists roughly 2.5 million clones, approximately 90% seen once, with over 0.12% in the top ten. Donation came from healthy HIV-negative adults that had no recent acute infections or vaccinations. Researchers partitioned CD4+ cells into CD45RA+ naive and CD45RA-negative memory subsets. The receptor comes from a man between 18 and 29 years old in good health. The sample was naive CD4+ T cells sorted from blood. Subset: CD45RA+ positively selected.

The CDR3 loop reads CASSGPGGGNQPQHF. The CDR3 nucleotides read TGTGCCAGCAGTGGGCCCGGGGGAGGGAATCAGCCCCAGCATTTT. The chain links TRBV6-6 to TRBJ1-5; D possibly corresponds to TRBD1 (5 bases). The germline V gene encodes CDR1 MNHNY and CDR2 SVGAGI (reference sequence). This CDR3 comprises 15 residues. Trimming stripped 5 bases from V and 4 bases from J, with 15 bases between.